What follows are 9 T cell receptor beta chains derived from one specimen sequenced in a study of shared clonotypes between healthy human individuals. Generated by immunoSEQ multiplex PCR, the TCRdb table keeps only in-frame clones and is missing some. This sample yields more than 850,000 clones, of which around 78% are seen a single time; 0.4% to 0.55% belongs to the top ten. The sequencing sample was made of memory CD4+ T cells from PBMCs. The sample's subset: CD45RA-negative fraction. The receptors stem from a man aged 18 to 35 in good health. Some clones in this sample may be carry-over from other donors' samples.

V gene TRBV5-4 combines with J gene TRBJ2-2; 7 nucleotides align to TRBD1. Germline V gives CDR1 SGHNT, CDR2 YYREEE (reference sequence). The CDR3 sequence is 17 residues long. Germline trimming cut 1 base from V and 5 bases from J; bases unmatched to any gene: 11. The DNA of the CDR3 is TGTGCCAGCAGCTTGAGTGGTCGACAGGGTGGAACCGGGGAGCTGTTTTTT. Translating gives CASSLSGRQGGTGELFF. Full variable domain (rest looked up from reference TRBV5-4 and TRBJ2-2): ETGVTQSPTHLIKTRGQQVTLRCSSQSGHNTVSWYQQALGQGPQFIFQYYREEENGRGNFPPRFSGLQFPNYSSELNVNALELDDSALYLCASSLSGRQGGTGELFFGEGSRLTVL.

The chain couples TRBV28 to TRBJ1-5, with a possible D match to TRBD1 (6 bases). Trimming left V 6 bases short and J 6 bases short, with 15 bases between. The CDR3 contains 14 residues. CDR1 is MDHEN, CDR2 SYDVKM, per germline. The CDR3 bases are TGTGCCAGCAGGAAGGGGGGAGCAAGTCAGCCCCAGCATTTT. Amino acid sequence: CASRKGGASQPQHF.

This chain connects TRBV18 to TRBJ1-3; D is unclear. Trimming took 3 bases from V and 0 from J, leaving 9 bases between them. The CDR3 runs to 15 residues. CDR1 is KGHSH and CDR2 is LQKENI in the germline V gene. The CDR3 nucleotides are TGTGCCAGCTCACCCGACGGAGCCTCTGGAAACACCATATATTTT. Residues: CASSPDGASGNTIYF. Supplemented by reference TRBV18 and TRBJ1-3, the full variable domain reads NAGVMQNPRHLVRRRGQEARLRCSPMKGHSHVYWYRQLPEEGLKFMVYLQKENIIDESGMPKERFSAEFPKEGPSILRIQQVVRGDSAAYFCASSPDGASGNTIYFGEGSWLTVV.

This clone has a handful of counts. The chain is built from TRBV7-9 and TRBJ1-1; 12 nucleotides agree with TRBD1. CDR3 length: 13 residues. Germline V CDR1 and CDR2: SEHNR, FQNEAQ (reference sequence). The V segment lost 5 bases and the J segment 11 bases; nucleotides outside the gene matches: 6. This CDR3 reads CASSTGTGGRAFF. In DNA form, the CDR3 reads TGTGCCAGCAGCACCGGGACAGGGGGCAGGGCTTTCTTT.

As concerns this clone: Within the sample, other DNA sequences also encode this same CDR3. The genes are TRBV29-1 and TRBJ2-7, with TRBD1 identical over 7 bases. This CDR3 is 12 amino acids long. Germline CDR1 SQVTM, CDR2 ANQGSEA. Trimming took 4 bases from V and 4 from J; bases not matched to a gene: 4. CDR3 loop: CSVGTGYYEQYF. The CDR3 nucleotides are TGCAGCGTTGGGACAGGTTATTACGAGCAGTACTTC.

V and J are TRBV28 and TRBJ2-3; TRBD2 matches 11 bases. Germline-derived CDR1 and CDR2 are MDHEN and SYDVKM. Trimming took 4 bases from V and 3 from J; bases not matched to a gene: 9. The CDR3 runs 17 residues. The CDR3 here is CASSSLKLAGVTDTQYF. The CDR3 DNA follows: TGTGCCAGCAGTTCCCTCAAACTAGCGGGAGTAACAGATACGCAGTATTTT.

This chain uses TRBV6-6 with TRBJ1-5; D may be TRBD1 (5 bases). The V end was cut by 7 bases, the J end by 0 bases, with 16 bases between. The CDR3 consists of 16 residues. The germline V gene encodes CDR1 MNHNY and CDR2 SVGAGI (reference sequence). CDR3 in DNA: TGTGCCAGCACCTCAAGTTCGGGGCATAGCAATCAGCCCCAGCATTTT. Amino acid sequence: CASTSSSGHSNQPQHF.

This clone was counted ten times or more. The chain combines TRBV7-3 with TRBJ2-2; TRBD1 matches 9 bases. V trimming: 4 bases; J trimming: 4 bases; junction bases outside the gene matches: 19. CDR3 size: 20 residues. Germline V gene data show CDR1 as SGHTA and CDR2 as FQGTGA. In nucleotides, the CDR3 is TGTGCCAGCAGCTCACCGTCCATTACCGGGACAGGGTTTAGCACCGGGGAGCTGTTTTTT. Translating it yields CASSSPSITGTGFSTGELFF.

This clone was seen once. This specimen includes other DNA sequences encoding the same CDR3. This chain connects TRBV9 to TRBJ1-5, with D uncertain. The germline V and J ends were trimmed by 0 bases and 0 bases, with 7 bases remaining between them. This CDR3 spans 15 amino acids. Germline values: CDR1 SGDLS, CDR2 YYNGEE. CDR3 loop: CASSVGVASNQPQHF. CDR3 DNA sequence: TGTGCCAGCAGCGTAGGGGTGGCTAGCAATCAGCCCCAGCATTTT. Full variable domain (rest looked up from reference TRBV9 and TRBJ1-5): DSGVTQTPKHLITATGQRVTLRCSPRSGDLSVYWYQQSLDQGLQFLIQYYNGEERAKGNILERFSAQQFPDLHSELNLSSLELGDSALYFCASSVGVASNQPQHFGDGTRLSIL.